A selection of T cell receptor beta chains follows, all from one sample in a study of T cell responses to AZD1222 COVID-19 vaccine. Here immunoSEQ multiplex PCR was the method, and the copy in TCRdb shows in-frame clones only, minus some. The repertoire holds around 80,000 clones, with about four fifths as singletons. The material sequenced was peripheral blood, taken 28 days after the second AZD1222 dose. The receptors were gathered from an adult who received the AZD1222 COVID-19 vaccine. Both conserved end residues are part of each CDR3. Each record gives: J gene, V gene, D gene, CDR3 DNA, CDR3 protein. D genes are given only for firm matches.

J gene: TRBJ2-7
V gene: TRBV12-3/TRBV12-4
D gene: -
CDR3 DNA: TGTGCCAGCAGCCAGCGGAATCACTACGAGCAGTACTTC
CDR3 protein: CASSQRNHYEQYF

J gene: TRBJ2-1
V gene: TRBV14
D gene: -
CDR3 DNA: TGTGCCAGCAGCCAAGGGTCCGTTTACAATGAGCAGTTCTTC
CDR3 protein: CASSQGSVYNEQFF

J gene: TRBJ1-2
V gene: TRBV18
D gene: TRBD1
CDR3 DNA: TGTGCCAGCTCACCGGGGAGGGGACAGGCTAACTATGGCTACACCTTC
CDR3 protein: CASSPGRGQANYGYTF

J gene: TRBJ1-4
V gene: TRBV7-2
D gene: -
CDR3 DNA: TGTGCCAGCAGCTTAGAATATGGGTTTTTTGGGCGGCTTAATGAAAAACTGTTTTTT
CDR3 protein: CASSLEYGFFGRLNEKLFF

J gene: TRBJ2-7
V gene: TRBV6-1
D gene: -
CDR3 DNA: TGTGCCAGCAGTGAAGCTGGCCGCTCCGAGCAGTACTTC
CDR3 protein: CASSEAGRSEQYF

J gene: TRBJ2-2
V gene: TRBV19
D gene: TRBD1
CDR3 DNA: TGTGCCAGTAGTGTGAATCGGGACAGGGGGCTCACCGGGGAGCTGTTTTTT
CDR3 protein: CASSVNRDRGLTGELFF

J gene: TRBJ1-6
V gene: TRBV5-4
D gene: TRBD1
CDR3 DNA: TGTGCCAGCAGCCGACAGGGTATAGGTTCACCCCTCCACTTT
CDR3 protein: CASSRQGIGSPLHF

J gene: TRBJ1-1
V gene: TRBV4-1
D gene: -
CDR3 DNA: TGCGCCAGCAGCCAGGGCCCGAACACTGAAGCTTTCTTT
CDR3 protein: CASSQGPNTEAFF

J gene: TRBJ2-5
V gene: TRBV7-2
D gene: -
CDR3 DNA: TGTGCCAGCAGCAAGAACCTGAAAGAGACCCAGTACTTC
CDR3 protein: CASSKNLKETQYF

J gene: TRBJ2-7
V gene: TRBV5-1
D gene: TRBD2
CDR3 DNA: TGCGCCAGCAGCTTGGCCCCTACTAGCGGGAGCTCACAAATCTCCTACGAGCAGTACTTC
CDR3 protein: CASSLAPTSGSSQISYEQYF

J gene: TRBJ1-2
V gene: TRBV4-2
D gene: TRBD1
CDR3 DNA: TGTGCCAGCAGCCAATCCCAGGGACAGGGTGACTATGGCTACACCTTC
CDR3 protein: CASSQSQGQGDYGYTF